This T cell receptor (beta chain) comes out of a study of human T cells and chemical hapten exposure. Across the study: Patients received weekly diphenylcyclopropenone doses to the scalp throughout the approximately 23-week study.

At least ten counts were recorded for this clonotype. Antigen specificity is unknown. Germline CDR1 reads SQVTM; CDR2 reads ANQGSEA. This CDR3 spans 14 amino acids. V shed 6 bases and J shed 4 bases, with 19 bases lying between them. Documented time point: patch test 1, 2 weeks after DPC sensitization. Regarding treatment: therapeutic diphenylcyclopropenone sensitization with weekly scalp DPC. For the library, individual cDNA molecules each received unique molecular identifiers. TCRdb reanalysed the RACE reads using MiXCR and keeps one entry per CDR3 protein. The sample comprises fewer than 500,000 distinct CDR3 sequences, approximately 5.1% of which are singletons, and approximately 2.1% rests with the top ten. Broader study findings: Compared with pre-sensitization or healthy control sets, expanded TCRs clustered more.

The chain employs TRBV29-1 and TRBJ2-7; D unclear. Material: whole blood, obtained in connection with sensitization to the hapten diphenylcyclopropenone (DPC). This sequence originates from a woman aged 45 to 65 with alopecia areata. Some clones in this sample may be carry-over from other donors' samples. CDR3 coding DNA: TGCAGCGTGGTCCCGGAGAGACAAGGGTACGAGCAGTACTTC. Its protein product is CSVVPERQGYEQYF.